This T cell receptor beta chain was identified during a study of identical twins. Findings and caveats of the study: Reduced insertions were recorded for abundant cord blood beta clonotypes, with no such pattern in memory repertoires. Out-of-frame alpha sequences common to twins exhibited an excess of low generation probability.

This clonotype showed up many times. Its antigen is currently unknown. Each CDR3 protein is one row after TCRdb ran MiXCR on the 5' RACE reads. There are some 900,000 distinct CDR3 sequences in the sample; about 12% occur only once, and around 1.6% lies in the top ten. The CDR3 totals 12 residues. Trimming left V 4 bases short and J 6 bases short, with 7 bases between. The germline CDR1 and CDR2 sequences are LGHDT and YNNKEL (reference sequence). In addition, the sample was reused for a study of yellow fever vaccine responses in identical twins.

The source material was PBMCs. The J gene is TRBJ2-1, the V gene TRBV3-1; no clear D. The TCR sequence derives from a young woman in good health. Here the CDR3 reads CASSLRTNEQFF. Written as DNA, the CDR3 is TGTGCCAGCAGCCTTCGGACCAATGAGCAGTTCTTC.